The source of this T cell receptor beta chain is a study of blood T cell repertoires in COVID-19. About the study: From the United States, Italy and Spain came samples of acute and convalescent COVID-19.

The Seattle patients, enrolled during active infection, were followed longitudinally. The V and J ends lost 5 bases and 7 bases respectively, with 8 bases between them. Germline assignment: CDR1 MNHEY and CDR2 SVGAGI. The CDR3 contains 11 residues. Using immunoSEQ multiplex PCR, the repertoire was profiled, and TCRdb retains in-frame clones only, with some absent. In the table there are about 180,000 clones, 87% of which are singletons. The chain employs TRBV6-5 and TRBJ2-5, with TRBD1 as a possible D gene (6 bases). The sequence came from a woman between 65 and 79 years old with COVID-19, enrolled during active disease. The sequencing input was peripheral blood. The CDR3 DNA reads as TGTGCCAGCAGTAAACAGGGGACCCAGTACTTC. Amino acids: CASSKQGTQYF.